This T cell receptor beta chain was identified during a study of T-cell reconstitution after alpha-beta-depleted transplantation in children. Unique molecular identifiers were built into the TCRbeta library. MiXCR, run by TCRdb on the PCR reads, gives a single entry per CDR3 protein. Found here are 300,000 to 400,000 distinct CDR3 sequences, about 14% of them singletons; the top ten hold roughly 4.3%. This CDR3 has 13 amino acids. V dropped 0 bases and J dropped 7 bases, with 9 bases sitting between them. CDR1 and CDR2 from the germline V gene are LGHDT and YNNKEL (reference sequence). The starting material was PBMCs, obtained from the stem cell graft. This TCR was recovered from a human donor who donated a stem cell graft to a child with Fanconi anemia. The V call is TRBV3-1, the J call TRBJ1-1, with D hard to call. CDR3 residues: CASSQEATLEAFF. The CDR3 DNA follows: TGTGCCAGCAGCCAAGAGGCGACGCTTGAAGCTTTCTTT.